The 7 T cell receptor beta chains listed next were all sequenced from one sample in a study of vaccination and CD4 T cells after COVID-19 (dated by TCRdb to the early 2020s). The sample's treatment or condition label, in plain terms: roughly 10-day PBMC culture with coronavirus spike peptide pools or control peptides (ViraFEST assay). No cognate antigen is known for these TCRs. The library was produced with PCR. Instrument used: Illumina iSeq 100. TCR sequencing of DNA from cultured CD4+ T cells used the Oncomine TCR Beta short-read assay at the Johns Hopkins FTIC core. Through fastp at Q25 and MiXCR, TCRdb rebuilt clones from the public reads, retaining in-frame beta chains. Every entry covers one CDR3 protein and lists the most common genes and DNA from its rows. A total of approximately 23,000 distinct CDR3 sequences appear in this sample, about 50% of them only once. The ten most abundant clones make up over 25% of the sample.

Here the sequenced sample was CD4+ T cells from blood, cultured in vitro, taken before SARS-CoV-2 vaccination. These receptors were obtained from a human donor who received a COVID-19 vaccine.

A single count supports this clonotype. The chain has TRBV5-4 and TRBJ1-2, with D maybe TRBD1 (5 bases). The ends were cut back, 4 bases at V and 3 bases at J, with 13 bases in the middle. Germline values: CDR1 SGHNT, CDR2 YYREEE (reference sequence). This CDR3 has 14 amino acids. The CDR3 sequence: CASSPTPTDYGYTF. As DNA, the CDR3 is TGTGCCAGCAGCCCTACGCCGACAGACTATGGCTACACCTTC.

This chain links TRBV6-1 with TRBJ1-2; a possible D gene is TRBD1 (5 bases). The CDR3 totals 13 residues. Germline-derived CDR1 and CDR2 are MNHNS and SASEGT. The V and J ends lost 8 bases and 2 bases respectively, with 12 bases between them. CDR3 DNA sequence: TGTGCCAGCCGCCGGGACGTCAACTATGGCTACACCTTC. Protein product: CASRRDVNYGYTF.

CDR3 in DNA: TGTGCCAGCAGCCGGAGGGGGACAGGGGGAGACACTGAAGCTTTCTTT. The encoded protein is CASSRRGTGGDTEAFF. The V and J genes are TRBV2 and TRBJ1-1, with TRBD1 identical over 11 bases. Germline V CDR1 and CDR2: SNHLY, FYNNEI. The length of the CDR3 is 16 residues. The junction had 9 bases not matched to a gene; V was cut back by 6 bases and J by 3 bases.

This clonotype was detected only a few times. The CDR3 bases are TGTGCCAGCCAACTGGGCAGGGCGGGAGAGACCCAGTACTTC. Residues: CASQLGRAGETQYF. This chain links TRBV6-4 with TRBJ2-5; D assignment may be TRBD1 or TRBD2 (5 bases each). The CDR3 totals 14 residues. Germline values: CDR1 MRHNA, CDR2 SNTAGT. Trimming left V 8 bases short and J 4 bases short, with 17 bases between.

The chain joins TRBV4-1 to TRBJ2-7; 14 bases fit TRBD2. The ends lost 1 base at V and 4 bases at J; junction bases unmatched: 6. Germline CDR1 reads MGHRA; CDR2 reads YSYEKL. CDR3 size: 17 residues. The CDR3 region is CASSQGLAGGPSYEQYF. CDR3 nucleotides: TGCGCCAGCAGCCAAGGACTAGCGGGGGGGCCCTCGTACGAGCAGTACTTC.

The rearrangement links TRBV4-2 to TRBJ2-5, with 14 bases identical to TRBD2. There are 18 residues in the CDR3. V shed 5 bases and J 1 base; nucleotides not matched to a gene: 9. The germline V gene has CDR1 LGHNA and CDR2 YNFKEQ. The CDR3: CASSLRLAGGVGQETQYF. Here the CDR3 DNA reads TGTGCCAGCAGCTTAAGACTAGCGGGGGGGGTGGGCCAAGAGACCCAGTACTTC.

J is TRBJ2-5 and V is TRBV6-1; no definite D call. The CDR3 is made up of 12 amino acids. V gave up 0 bases and J gave up 5 bases, with 4 bases separating them. CDR1 and CDR2 from the germline V gene are MNHNS and SASEGT. The CDR3 sequence is CASSEAWETQYF. The CDR3 DNA is TGTGCCAGCAGTGAAGCGTGGGAGACCCAGTACTTC.